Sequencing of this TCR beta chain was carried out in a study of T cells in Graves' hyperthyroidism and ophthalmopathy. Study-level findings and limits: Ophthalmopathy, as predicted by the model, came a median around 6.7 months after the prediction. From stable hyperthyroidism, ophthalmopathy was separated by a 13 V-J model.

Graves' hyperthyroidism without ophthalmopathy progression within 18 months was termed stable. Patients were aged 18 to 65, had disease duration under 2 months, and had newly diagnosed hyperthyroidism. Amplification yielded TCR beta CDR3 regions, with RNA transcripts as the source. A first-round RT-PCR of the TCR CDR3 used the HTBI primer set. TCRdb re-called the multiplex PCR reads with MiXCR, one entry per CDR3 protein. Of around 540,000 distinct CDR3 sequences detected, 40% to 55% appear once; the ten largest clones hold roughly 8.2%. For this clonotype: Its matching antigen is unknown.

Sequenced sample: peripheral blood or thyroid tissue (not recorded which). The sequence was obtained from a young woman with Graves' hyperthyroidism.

As DNA, the CDR3 is TGCAGCAGTTCGGGACCACGGAATTTACGTGAGCAGTACTTC. It is translated as CSSSGPRNLREQYF. The rearrangement links TRBV29-1 to TRBJ2-7; the D gene could be TRBD1 or TRBD2 (5 bases each). V was cut by 8 bases and J by 7 bases, with 24 bases left in between. The CDR3 covers 14 residues. Germline CDR1 is SQVTM and CDR2 is ANQGSEA.